What follows are 8 T cell receptor beta chains derived from one specimen sequenced in a study of cytomegalovirus exposure and HLA in healthy donors. In the PCR, 60 Vbeta and 13 Jbeta primers were used. Some clones are missing from TCRdb's copy, which holds only in-frame ones; the method was immunoSEQ multiplex PCR. The sample has over 65,000 clones, over 70% seen once. Sequences were obtained from PBMCs. These receptors came from a woman in her 40s in good health and CMV-seronegative.

The V gene is TRBV7-9, the J gene TRBJ1-2, with a weak D call TRBD1 (5 bases). Trimming stripped 1 base from V and 6 bases from J, with 15 bases between. This CDR3 contains 15 residues. The V gene's germline CDR1 is SEHNR and CDR2 FQNEAQ (reference sequence). The DNA for the CDR3 is TGTGCCAGCAGCTTAGTTTTTCCAGGGTTCCATGGCTACACCTTC. Translated: CASSLVFPGFHGYTF.

This clone is a singleton in its sample. This chain uses TRBV5-1 with TRBJ1-2; D is perhaps TRBD1 (5 bases). Per germline, CDR1 SGHRS and CDR2 YFSETQ. The V gene lost 1 base and the J gene lost 5 bases, with 12 bases spanning the gap. CDR3 size: 14 residues. The CDR3 is CASSLSTDQYGYTF. CDR3 sequence (DNA): TGCGCCAGCAGCTTGTCGACAGATCAATATGGCTACACCTTC. The whole variable domain, filled in from reference TRBV5-1 and TRBJ1-2, reads KAGVTQTPRYLIKTRGQQVTLSCSPISGHRSVSWYQQTPGQGLQFLFEYFSETQRNKGNFPGRFSGRQFSNSRSEMNVSTLELGDSALYLCASSLSTDQYGYTFGSGTRLTVV.

The table lists this clone with a count of one. The DNA for the CDR3 is TGTGCCAGCAGCGGAGGGAGACAGGGCGAAACCTACGAGCAGTACTTC. Translating gives CASSGGRQGETYEQYF. The chain uses TRBV11-1 and TRBJ2-7; D might be TRBD1 (7 bases). This CDR3 contains 16 residues. CDR1 SGHAT and CDR2 FQDESV come from the germline V gene (reference sequence). V lost 5 bases, J lost 2 bases, and 19 bases lay in between.

In its sample, this clone was seen once. The chain joins TRBV30 to TRBJ1-5; TRBD1 matches 7 bases. CDR1 and CDR2 (germline): GTSNPN, SVGIG (reference sequence). The CDR3 covers 12 residues. With V trimmed by 5 bases and J by 4 bases, 2 bases remained unmatched. CDR3 residues: CAWSTGNQPQHF. For the CDR3, the DNA is TGTGCCTGGTCGACAGGGAATCAGCCCCAGCATTTT.

V gene TRBV19 combines with J gene TRBJ1-1; D might be TRBD1 (6 bases). CDR1 LNHDA and CDR2 SQIVND come from the germline V gene (reference sequence). The CDR3 length is 15 residues. Trimming took 5 bases from V and 0 from J, leaving 13 bases between them. The CDR3 reads CASSPGGGMNTEAFF. The CDR3, as DNA: TGTGCCAGTAGTCCCGGGGGGGGCATGAACACTGAAGCTTTCTTT.

The J gene is TRBJ1-1, the V gene TRBV7-3, with 7 bases matching TRBD1. The germline V gene encodes CDR1 SGHTA and CDR2 FQGTGA. This CDR3 is 13 amino acids long. V dropped 5 bases and J dropped 1; count of bases not matched to a gene: 1. DNA for the CDR3: TGTGCCAGCAGCGAGGGGGCGAACACTGAAGCTTTCTTT. Protein product: CASSEGANTEAFF. Full variable domain (missing parts from reference TRBV7-3 and TRBJ1-1): GAGVSQTPSNKVTEKGKYVELRCDPISGHTALYWYRQSLGQGPEFLIYFQGTGAADDSGLPNDRFFAVRPEGSVSTLKIQRTERGDSAVYLCASSEGANTEAFFGQGTRLTVV.

The chain carries TRBV28 and TRBJ2-7; TRBD1 matches at 7 bases. Germline V gene data show CDR1 as MDHEN and CDR2 as SYDVKM. The J segment lost 6 bases and the V segment lost 5 bases, leaving 13 bases of the junction unmatched. This CDR3 contains 15 residues. In nucleotides, the CDR3 is TGTGCCAGCAGTGCTCGTGGGACAGCTGGAGGCGAGCAGTACTTC. This encodes CASSARGTAGGEQYF. The complete variable domain, with remaining parts taken from reference TRBV28 and TRBJ2-7, reads DVKVTQSSRYLVKRTGEKVFLECVQDMDHENMFWYRQDPGLGLRLIYFSYDVKMKEKGDIPEGYSVSREKKERFSLILESASTNQTSMYLCASSARGTAGGEQYFGPGTRLTVT.

The rearrangement joins TRBV19 to TRBJ2-4; D remains ambiguous. This CDR3 has 13 residues. Trimming took off 6 bases at V and 0 bases at J, with 6 bases between the two ends. Germline assignment: CDR1 LNHDA and CDR2 SQIVND (reference sequence). The CDR3 coding sequence is TGTGCCAGTAGCCCCGTAGCCAAAAACATTCAGTACTTC. Translating it yields CASSPVAKNIQYF.